The T cell receptor beta chain described here comes from a study of OX40 agonist ivuxolimab in advanced cancers. On the study more broadly: The eligibility criteria allowed prior anti-PD-1, anti-PD-L1 or anti-CTLA-4 therapy, and 40% had some. Study-level points and caveats: Blood T cells, both CD4+ and CD8+, expanded clonally by week 6 at 0.1 to 3.0 mg/kg. On average, a greater number of expanded clones characterised CD8+ T cells relative to CD4+.

This clone has a handful of counts. Its target is unknown. V was trimmed by 7 bases and J by 5 bases, leaving 17 bases between them. The length of the CDR3 is 14 residues. The V gene's germline CDR1 is LNHDA and CDR2 SQIVND (reference sequence). Sequencing used immunoSEQ multiplex PCR; TCRdb keeps in-frame clones, though not all of them. The sample contains more than 100,000 clones, around 91% of which appear only once. The source material was CD4+ or CD8+ T cells sorted from blood, sampled in a trial of the OX40 agonist ivuxolimab. The rearrangement links TRBV19 to TRBJ1-1; the D gene is possibly TRBD1 (5 bases). This receptor was identified in an adult with an advanced solid tumor such as melanoma, head and neck, liver or kidney cancer. The DNA of the CDR3 is TGTGCCAGTACCCCCGGCGGGGGGGGAACTGAAGCTTTCTTT. Its translation: CASTPGGGGTEAFF.